This T cell receptor (beta chain) came from a study of monozygotic twins with inflammatory bowel disease. This CDR3 is built from 14 residues. TCRdb reanalyzed the 5' RACE reads, giving one entry per CDR3 protein sequence and no DNA. The sample shows some 150,000 distinct CDR3 sequences, and 2% to 3% sits with its ten largest clones. The sample taken for sequencing was blood. The clonotype was recovered from a human donor with ulcerative colitis or Crohn's disease, or a healthy co-twin of an affected twin (not recorded which). The V call is TRBV12-3 or TRBV12-4, the J call TRBJ2-7; TCRdb calls TRBD1, which cannot be checked without DNA. The CDR3 is CASSPGTDLYEQYF.